A selection of T cell receptor beta chains follows, all from one sample in a study of identical twins. TCRdb re-called the 5' RACE reads through MiXCR, storing one row per CDR3 protein. The table has approximately 700,000 distinct CDR3 sequences, 6% to 6.5% seen once. The sequenced sample consisted of naive T cells sorted from blood. The receptors originated from a young man in good health. CDR3s include the opening cysteine and the closing phenylalanine or tryptophan. Clone size is shown for a subset of rows, as once, few, many or a class of expanded clone.

CDR3 length: 14; V gene: TRBV5-1; J gene: TRBJ2-3; clone size: many; CDR3 protein: CASSSALGTDTQYF
CDR3 length: 16; V gene: TRBV4-2; J gene: TRBJ1-1; clone size: .; CDR3 protein: CASSHPYQDTQPEAFF
CDR3 length: 16; V gene: TRBV5-1; J gene: TRBJ2-5; clone size: few; CDR3 protein: CASSYSTSGSGETQYF
CDR3 length: 15; V gene: TRBV29-1; J gene: TRBJ2-3; clone size: many; CDR3 protein: CSVPGVAGVKDTQYF
CDR3 length: 13; V gene: TRBV29-1; J gene: TRBJ2-1; clone size: .; CDR3 protein: CSVEGRPRNEQFF
CDR3 length: 13; V gene: TRBV20-1; J gene: TRBJ2-5; clone size: many; CDR3 protein: CSARDTGRETQYF
CDR3 length: 12; V gene: TRBV12-3/TRBV12-4; J gene: TRBJ2-3; clone size: .; CDR3 protein: CASGWSTDTQYF
CDR3 length: 13; V gene: TRBV5-1; J gene: TRBJ2-2; clone size: few; CDR3 protein: CASSITSTGELFF
CDR3 length: 14; V gene: TRBV4-2; J gene: TRBJ2-3; clone size: many; CDR3 protein: CASSQGSGEDTQYF
CDR3 length: 14; V gene: TRBV6-2/TRBV6-3; J gene: TRBJ1-5; clone size: many; CDR3 protein: CASSQTGTNQPQHF
CDR3 length: 13; V gene: TRBV5-1; J gene: TRBJ2-1; clone size: few; CDR3 protein: CASSHDGWDEQFF
CDR3 length: 10; V gene: TRBV20-1; J gene: TRBJ2-1; clone size: many; CDR3 protein: CSAVADEQFF
CDR3 length: 13; V gene: TRBV6-5; J gene: TRBJ2-7; clone size: many; CDR3 protein: CASSTSDGYEQYF
CDR3 length: 12; V gene: TRBV11-2; J gene: TRBJ2-1; clone size: many; CDR3 protein: CASSRQEHEQFF
CDR3 length: 13; V gene: TRBV7-9; J gene: TRBJ2-1; clone size: .; CDR3 protein: CASSLDGGDEQFF
CDR3 length: 16; V gene: TRBV5-6; J gene: TRBJ2-2; clone size: .; CDR3 protein: CASSLGRRVGTGELFF
CDR3 length: 17; V gene: TRBV27; J gene: TRBJ2-7; clone size: many; CDR3 protein: CASSLGLAGSSSYEQYF
CDR3 length: 19; V gene: TRBV11-2; J gene: TRBJ2-1; clone size: .; CDR3 protein: CASSLGFGSGPGSYNEQFF
CDR3 length: 17; V gene: TRBV27; J gene: TRBJ1-1; clone size: few; CDR3 protein: CASSFRLTGGAGSEAFF
CDR3 length: 18; V gene: TRBV4-1; J gene: TRBJ2-5; clone size: many; CDR3 protein: CASSQGALLTGRQETQYF
CDR3 length: 13; V gene: TRBV12-3/TRBV12-4; J gene: TRBJ1-6; clone size: many; CDR3 protein: CASSPPPGSPLHF
CDR3 length: 13; V gene: TRBV20-1; J gene: TRBJ2-7; clone size: .; CDR3 protein: CSARDGPRGEQYF
CDR3 length: 16; V gene: TRBV20-1; J gene: TRBJ2-3; clone size: many; CDR3 protein: CSATELDWRSTDTQYF
CDR3 length: 15; V gene: TRBV24-1; J gene: TRBJ2-1; clone size: few; CDR3 protein: CATSDLPGGPNEQFF
CDR3 length: 15; V gene: TRBV20-1; J gene: TRBJ1-1; clone size: many; CDR3 protein: CSARDNDSPNTEAFF
CDR3 length: 15; V gene: TRBV2; J gene: TRBJ2-1; clone size: .; CDR3 protein: CASSYRLAEGNEQFF
CDR3 length: 14; V gene: TRBV6-5; J gene: TRBJ1-1; clone size: many; CDR3 protein: CASTWGTSNTEAFF
CDR3 length: 12; V gene: TRBV28; J gene: TRBJ2-5; clone size: many; CDR3 protein: CASSPESETQYF
CDR3 length: 15; V gene: TRBV6-5; J gene: TRBJ2-5; clone size: .; CDR3 protein: CASSYSSAGEETQYF
CDR3 length: 15; V gene: TRBV11-2; J gene: TRBJ1-5; clone size: many; CDR3 protein: CASSRGVGSNQPQHF
CDR3 length: 12; V gene: TRBV29-1; J gene: TRBJ1-2; clone size: many; CDR3 protein: CSVRDRNYGYTF
CDR3 length: 14; V gene: TRBV29-1; J gene: TRBJ2-1; clone size: .; CDR3 protein: CSVHGTDTYNEQFF
CDR3 length: 15; V gene: TRBV18; J gene: TRBJ2-5; clone size: .; CDR3 protein: CASSPQTTGTETQYF
CDR3 length: 14; V gene: TRBV2; J gene: TRBJ2-7; clone size: few; CDR3 protein: CASSEGDRGGEQYF
CDR3 length: 13; V gene: TRBV20-1; J gene: TRBJ2-2; clone size: .; CDR3 protein: CSAATTTTGELFF
CDR3 length: 17; V gene: TRBV20-1; J gene: TRBJ1-5; clone size: many; CDR3 protein: CSARRLDKLNSNQPQHF
CDR3 length: 17; V gene: TRBV29-1; J gene: TRBJ2-7; clone size: few; CDR3 protein: CSVAISRAGISSYEQYF
CDR3 length: 17; V gene: TRBV5-5; J gene: TRBJ2-1; clone size: .; CDR3 protein: CASSPGDQAGVYNEQFF
CDR3 length: 11; V gene: TRBV28; J gene: TRBJ2-1; clone size: few; CDR3 protein: CASRAVNEQFF
CDR3 length: 14; V gene: TRBV6-2/TRBV6-3; J gene: TRBJ1-5; clone size: many; CDR3 protein: CASTGYRGWQPQHF
CDR3 length: 16; V gene: TRBV11-2; J gene: TRBJ1-3; clone size: many; CDR3 protein: CASSLEPGAWGNTIYF
CDR3 length: 15; V gene: TRBV5-1; J gene: TRBJ2-1; clone size: .; CDR3 protein: CASSSSGGPRNEQFF
CDR3 length: 12; V gene: TRBV3-1; J gene: TRBJ2-4; clone size: few; CDR3 protein: CASSQVKEIQYF
CDR3 length: 13; V gene: TRBV5-1; J gene: TRBJ2-3; clone size: many; CDR3 protein: CASSTVVTDTQYF
CDR3 length: 16; V gene: TRBV4-3; J gene: TRBJ2-1; clone size: many; CDR3 protein: CASSLTLAGGHNEQFF
CDR3 length: 13; V gene: TRBV11-3; J gene: TRBJ2-1; clone size: .; CDR3 protein: CASSLGTGKEQFF
CDR3 length: 16; V gene: TRBV5-1; J gene: TRBJ2-3; clone size: .; CDR3 protein: CASSPLAATSTDTQYF
CDR3 length: 15; V gene: TRBV3-1; J gene: TRBJ2-1; clone size: many; CDR3 protein: CASSQVFLSLNEQFF
CDR3 length: 15; V gene: TRBV2; J gene: TRBJ2-1; clone size: .; CDR3 protein: CASTETGDINNEQFF
CDR3 length: 15; V gene: TRBV9; J gene: TRBJ1-6; clone size: many; CDR3 protein: CASSGRTGANSPLHF
CDR3 length: 16; V gene: TRBV20-1; J gene: TRBJ2-5; clone size: many; CDR3 protein: CSGGSASGRFDETQYF
CDR3 length: 16; V gene: TRBV7-2; J gene: TRBJ2-1; clone size: many; CDR3 protein: CASSLSVLRDNNEQFF
CDR3 length: 15; V gene: TRBV7-2; J gene: TRBJ2-7; clone size: many; CDR3 protein: CASSSGTSGKNEQYF
CDR3 length: 13; V gene: TRBV27; J gene: TRBJ1-2; clone size: many; CDR3 protein: CASSQQGNYGYTF
CDR3 length: 17; V gene: TRBV11-2; J gene: TRBJ2-1; clone size: many; CDR3 protein: CASSLVRGSGNPKRKIF
CDR3 length: 12; V gene: TRBV30; J gene: TRBJ2-7; clone size: few; CDR3 protein: CAWSVPGEEQYF